A selection of T cell receptor beta chains follows, all from one sample in a study of regulatory T cells in long-lasting Graves disease. TCRdb independently ran MiXCR on the multiplex PCR reads; one entry per CDR3 protein. The data contain some 460,000 distinct CDR3 sequences, roughly 16% of them singletons. A further study also used this sample, focusing on T cells in Graves' hyperthyroidism and ophthalmopathy.

The material sequenced was peripheral blood mononuclear cells (PBMCs), taken at new diagnosis, from a patient treated with antithyroid drugs. These TCRs come from a man in his forties or fifties with Graves disease. The CDR3 runs from the conserved cysteine through the conserved F or W. The order of the fields is V gene, D gene, clone size, J gene, CDR3 DNA, CDR3 protein. The D gene is left open where the match is weak. Some rows mark clone size as missing; the rest say once, few, many or name a class of expanded clone.

>TRBV28|.|many|TRBJ2-4
TGTGCCAGCAGTTTTCAGGGGCGGATTAAAAACATTCAGTACTTC
CASSFQGRIKNIQYF
>TRBV7-9|TRBD1|few|TRBJ2-7
TGTGCCAGCAGCTTACCTCGGGACAGCGCCTACGAGCAGTACTTC
CASSLPRDSAYEQYF
>TRBV7-3|.|.|TRBJ2-3
TGTGCCAGCAGCTCTCAGCGGGGCACAGATACGCAGTATTTT
CASSSQRGTDTQYF
>TRBV15|.|many|TRBJ2-2
TGTGCCACCAGCGTTTTCACCGGGGAGCTGTTTTTT
CATSVFTGELFF
>TRBV20-1|TRBD1|.|TRBJ2-5
TGCAGTGCAAACAGGGGCCTGATCGAGACCCAGTACTTC
CSANRGLIETQYF
>TRBV5-1|.|few|TRBJ1-3
TGCGCCAGCAGACTCGCAGGACTTTCTGGAAACACCATATATTTT
CASRLAGLSGNTIYF
>TRBV6-2/TRBV6-3|TRBD1|.|TRBJ2-4
TGTGCCAGCAGTTCCAGGGGGCTGAAAAACATTCAGTACTTC
CASSSRGLKNIQYF
>TRBV29-1|TRBD2|.|TRBJ2-7
TGCAGCGTGACCGGGACTAGCGGGAGGCAGATTCTCGAGCAGTACTTC
CSVTGTSGRQILEQYF
>TRBV18|.|many|TRBJ2-2
TGTGCCAGCTCACGGGCAGGTTCGAACACCGGGGAGCTGTTTTTT
CASSRAGSNTGELFF
>TRBV12-3/TRBV12-4|TRBD1|many|TRBJ1-1
TGTGCCAGCAGTCCTACAGGGGGGCGGACTGAAGCTTTCTTT
CASSPTGGRTEAFF
>TRBV6-1|TRBD2|many|TRBJ2-5
TGTGCCAGCAGGCTAGCGGGAGCAGAGACCCAGTACTTC
CASRLAGAETQYF
>TRBV24-1|TRBD2|few|TRBJ2-3
TGTGCCACCAGTGATGCGGGAGATTTTGACCCAGATACGCAGTATTTT
CATSDAGDFDPDTQYF
>TRBV30|.|few|TRBJ1-1
TGTGCCTGGAGTGTACGGCGTACGCGGGTAATCGAGACTGAAGCTCTCTTT
CAWSVRRTRVIETEALF
>TRBV11-1|.|many|TRBJ2-5
TGTGCCAGCAGCGAAGGCGGTCGGGGCCGACAGACCCAGTACTTC
CASSEGGRGRQTQYF
>TRBV7-2|TRBD1|many|TRBJ1-1
TGTGCCAGCAGCTTGGCAGGGGGTAACACTGAAGCTTTCTTT
CASSLAGGNTEAFF
>TRBV29-1|.|few|TRBJ2-6
TGCAGCGTTGATGGTTCCGGGACTGGGGCCAACGTCCTGACTTTC
CSVDGSGTGANVLTF
>TRBV6-5|.|.|TRBJ2-1
TGTGCCAGCAGTTACACCGATTACAATGAGCAGTTCTTC
CASSYTDYNEQFF
>TRBV12-3/TRBV12-4|.|.|TRBJ1-3
TGTGCCAGCAGTACCCCGGGGGGCCAATTTGGAAACACCATATATTTT
CASSTPGGQFGNTIYF
>TRBV3-1|TRBD2|few|TRBJ2-2
TGTGCCAGCAGCCACCATACTAGCGGGAGGGACCGCCGGGAGCTGTTTTTT
CASSHHTSGRDRRELFF
>TRBV11-2|.|many|TRBJ2-5
TGTGCCAGCAGCCGAAGTGAGACCCAGTACTTC
CASSRSETQYF
>TRBV7-9|.|many|TRBJ2-7
TGTGCCAGCAGCCCCCGGACGTCCTACGAGCAGTACTTC
CASSPRTSYEQYF
>TRBV12-3/TRBV12-4|TRBD1|many|TRBJ2-7
TGTGCCAGCAGTTCCTGGGACAGAAGCTACGAGCAGTACTTC
CASSSWDRSYEQYF
>TRBV11-2|.|few|TRBJ2-7
TGTGCCAGCAGCTTAGATATCGGACAGACCTACGAGCAGTACTTC
CASSLDIGQTYEQYF
>TRBV18|TRBD2|.|TRBJ2-3
TGTGCCAGCTCATCAACGACTAGCGGGACCACCACAGATACGCAGTATTTT
CASSSTTSGTTTDTQYF
>TRBV11-1|.|many|TRBJ1-1
TGTGCCAGCAGCTTAGGGGGGACGAGGAGGGATGCTTTCTTT
CASSLGGTRRDAFF
>TRBV10-3|.|many|TRBJ2-5
TGTGCCATCACCGCGGGACTCCAAGAGACCCAGTACTTC
CAITAGLQETQYF